These 32 T cell receptor beta chains share one sample of origin, sequenced in a study of shared clonotypes between healthy human individuals (dated by TCRdb to the early 2020s). The library was built by means of the immunoSEQ multiplex PCR assay. TCRdb took over this immuneACCESS table, retaining in-frame rearrangements with V and J assigned. Such tables are incomplete; in checked studies, under half of the missing clones stem from an unresolved V gene, and the remainder is unexplained. Present in this sample are around 1.9 million clones, just under 95% of which were seen just once. The ten most abundant clones make up around 1.8% of the sample. For the CD8 naive samples, CD45RO-negative cells were positively selected for CCR7, yielding a CD45RA+CCR7+ population from which TemRA cells were excluded. The sequenced material came from naive CD8+ T cells from PBMCs. The cell subset or site tag for this specimen amounts to: CD45RA+CCR7+. All receptors derive from a man between 18 and 29 years old in good health. Some clones in this sample may be carry-over from other donors' samples.

This rearrangement joins TRBV7-2 to TRBJ2-5, with TRBD2 identical over 12 bases. The J segment lost 8 bases and the V segment lost 5 bases, leaving 6 bases of the junction unmatched. CDR1 is SGHTA and CDR2 is FQGNSA in the germline V gene. The CDR3 consists of 14 residues. The CDR3 region is CASSPRLAGATQYF. CDR3 DNA sequence: TGTGCCAGCAGCCCCCGACTAGCGGGGGCAACCCAGTACTTC.

V and J are TRBV27 and TRBJ1-1, with D possibly being TRBD1 (5 bases). Germline CDR1 MNHEY, CDR2 SMNVEV (reference sequence). This CDR3 is built from 13 residues. The V end was cut by 6 bases, the J end by 12 bases, with 20 bases between. The CDR3 bases are TGTGCCAGCAGGTTTAAGGTTCGGGGGGACCCTTTCTTT. Amino acids: CASRFKVRGDPFF.

Remarks on this clone: Other DNA sequences within the sample encode an identical CDR3. This chain connects TRBV27 to TRBJ2-7; either TRBD1 or TRBD2 may supply D (5 bases each). V lost 6 bases and J lost 1, with 10 bases in between. The CDR3 sequence is 13 residues long. Germline V lookup: CDR1 MNHEY, CDR2 SMNVEV (reference sequence). The CDR3 spells CASSPGLSYEQYF. The CDR3 DNA sequence: TGTGCCAGCAGCCCGGGGCTTTCCTACGAGCAGTACTTC.

V usage is TRBV9 and J usage is TRBJ2-2; D is unresolved. Trimming stripped 5 bases from V and 7 bases from J, with 6 bases between. CDR1 and CDR2 from the germline V gene are SGDLS and YYNGEE. This CDR3 region has 11 residues. CDR3 sequence (DNA): TGTGCCAGCAGTTCGGGCGGGGAGCTGTTTTTT. It translates to CASSSGGELFF.

The V gene is TRBV27, the J gene TRBJ1-5, with TRBD1 as a possible D gene (5 bases). The CDR3 contains 14 residues. Trimming pared 8 bases from V and 1 base from J, leaving 12 bases between. CDR1 and CDR2 from the germline V gene are MNHEY and SMNVEV (reference sequence). Written as DNA, the CDR3 is TGTGCCAGCCACTCACCAGGGAGCAATCAGCCCCAGCATTTT. Its translation: CASHSPGSNQPQHF.

CDR3 in DNA: TGCAGCGTAAAAGGGGGCACAAGCTCCTACGAGCAGTACTTC. Amino acids: CSVKGGTSSYEQYF. The gene calls are TRBV29-1 and TRBJ2-5; 7 bases map to TRBD1. Matching the DNA end better, TRBJ2-7 makes the J call doubtful. Per the germline V gene, CDR1 is SQVTM and CDR2 is ANQGSEA. The CDR3 totals 14 residues.

The rearrangement uses TRBV4-1 and TRBJ1-1; 7 bases are a match to TRBD1. The V gene end was trimmed by 1 base and the J gene end by 0 bases; junction bases not matched to a gene: 11. The CDR3 has 18 residues. Germline-derived CDR1 and CDR2 are MGHRA and YSYEKL. The CDR3 region is CASSQAPDRYLVNTEAFF. The CDR3, as DNA: TGCGCCAGCAGCCAAGCCCCGGACAGGTATCTAGTGAACACTGAAGCTTTCTTT.

V is TRBV19 and J is TRBJ1-4; D uncertain. The CDR3 totals 16 residues. CDR1 is LNHDA, CDR2 SQIVND, per germline (reference sequence). V was pared by 5 bases and J by 8 bases, with 21 bases between. For the CDR3, the DNA is TGTGCCAGTAGTCTTCGAGACCCAACCTCTCGGGAAAAACTGTTTTTT. As protein: CASSLRDPTSREKLFF.

J is TRBJ2-2 and V is TRBV5-4, with D unresolved. Trimming took off 0 bases at V and 7 bases at J, with 7 bases between the two ends. The CDR3 has 13 amino acids. Germline V gene sequence: CDR1 SGHNT, CDR2 YYREEE (reference sequence). CDR3 sequence reads: CASSLVRGGELFF. CDR3 DNA sequence: TGTGCCAGCAGCTTGGTACGTGGCGGGGAGCTGTTTTTT.

CDR3 nucleotides: TGTGCCAGCAGCGTAGACCCGACAGGGGTAAACTATGGCTACACCTTC. The encoded protein is CASSVDPTGVNYGYTF. This chain links TRBV9 with TRBJ1-2, with 8 bases fitting TRBD1. Germline CDR1 and CDR2: SGDLS and YYNGEE. The CDR3 is 16 amino acids. The junction had 6 bases not matched to a gene; V was cut back by 0 bases and J by 2 bases.

The chain uses TRBV7-2 and TRBJ1-1, with D perhaps matching TRBD1 (5 bases). Germline V CDR1 and CDR2: SGHTA, FQGNSA. This CDR3 region has 15 residues. Trimming shortened V by 5 bases and J by 0 bases, and 13 bases separated the two germline ends. The CDR3 nucleotides read TGTGCCAGCAGCCCCACCAGGGCCATGAACACTGAAGCTTTCTTT. Translating it yields CASSPTRAMNTEAFF.

This clone appeared a single time. The V gene is TRBV11-2, the J gene TRBJ2-5; 10 bases map to TRBD2. V was pared by 8 bases and J by 4 bases, with 7 bases of the junction left unmatched. Per germline, CDR1 SGHAT and CDR2 FQNNGV. This CDR3 is 14 amino acids long. The CDR3 DNA sequence: TGTGCCAGCGCCGGGAGCGGGAGGGCAGAGACCCAGTACTTC. Amino acids: CASAGSGRAETQYF.

Worth noting for this clone: A much larger clone differs from this one at a single base, so this may be a read error. Other DNA variants within this sample encode the same CDR3. This chain links TRBV7-9 with TRBJ2-7, with D hard to call. CDR1 is SEHNR, CDR2 FQNEAQ, per germline (reference sequence). V was clipped by 2 bases and J by 2 bases, with 4 bases between them. This CDR3 spans 12 amino acids. The CDR3 sequence: CASSLRAYEQYF. CDR3 nucleotide sequence: TGTGCCAGCAGCTTAAGAGCCTACGAGCAGTACTTC.

The genes are TRBV4-3 and TRBJ2-5; D ambiguous. The CDR3 runs 15 residues. CDR1 and CDR2 (germline): LGHNA, YSLEER. The V and J ends lost 0 bases and 2 bases respectively, with 10 bases between them. For the CDR3, the DNA is TGCGCCAGCAGCCAAGATTGGGCAAATCAAGAGACCCAGTACTTC. It encodes CASSQDWANQETQYF.

The J gene is TRBJ2-6, the V gene TRBV29-1; 10 bases are shared with TRBD1. J gave up 3 bases and V 6 bases, and 5 bases lay outside the gene matches. CDR1 and CDR2 from the germline V gene are SQVTM and ANQGSEA. The CDR3 length is 15 residues. The CDR3 spells CSVVDRGDGANVLTF. DNA of the CDR3: TGCAGCGTAGTGGACAGGGGGGATGGGGCCAACGTCCTGACTTTC.

This sequence joins TRBV6-6 and TRBJ2-5; 8 bases are a match to TRBD1. J lost 4 bases, V lost 7 bases, and 14 bases had no gene match. CDR1 and CDR2 from the germline V gene are MNHNY and SVGAGI (reference sequence). This CDR3 contains 16 residues. CDR3 DNA sequence: TGTGCCAGCACTCCCCTAGAGACAGGGGTTGCAGAGACCCAGTACTTC. Its translation is CASTPLETGVAETQYF.

The genes are TRBV9 and TRBJ1-2; no clear D. Germline V gives CDR1 SGDLS, CDR2 YYNGEE. Trimming shortened V by 2 bases and J by 2 bases, and 13 bases separated the two germline ends. This CDR3 has 15 amino acids. The CDR3 coding sequence is TGTGCCAGCAGCGTTAACAAGGACTGGAACTATGGCTACACCTTC. Translated, it gives CASSVNKDWNYGYTF.

In DNA, the CDR3 is TGTGCCAGTACCTATACCCGGAACACCGGGGAGCTGTTTTTT. Translating gives CASTYTRNTGELFF. The rearrangement uses TRBV19 and TRBJ2-2; no definite D call. The ends were cut back, 7 bases at V and 1 base at J, with 10 bases in the middle. Germline loops: CDR1 LNHDA, CDR2 SQIVND (reference sequence). This CDR3 contains 14 residues.

In this sample, this clone turned up once. The chain couples TRBV28 to TRBJ2-6; unclear D gene. V lost 3 bases and J 4 bases, leaving 7 bases between the germline ends. The CDR3 length is 14 residues. Germline loops: CDR1 MDHEN, CDR2 SYDVKM. In nucleotides, the CDR3 is TGTGCCAGCAGTTTGGATCCCGGGGCCAACGTCCTGACTTTC. Residues: CASSLDPGANVLTF.

V is TRBV19 and J is TRBJ1-1; the D is unclear. Germline V gene sequence: CDR1 LNHDA, CDR2 SQIVND (reference sequence). The CDR3 is 13 amino acids. V dropped 7 bases and J dropped 4 bases, with 13 bases sitting between them. CDR3: CASNHRVATEAFF. In nucleotides, the CDR3 is TGTGCCAGTAATCATAGGGTGGCCACTGAAGCTTTCTTT. Full variable domain (remainder filled in from reference TRBV19 and TRBJ1-1): DGGITQSPKYLFRKEGQNVTLSCEQNLNHDAMYWYRQDPGQGLRLIYYSQIVNDFQKGDIAEGYSVSREKKESFPLTVTSAQKNPTAFYLCASNHRVATEAFFGQGTRLTVV.

This clone was observed a single time. This CDR3 reads CASSSKTYYNEQFF. CDR3 coding DNA: TGTGCCAGCAGCTCAAAGACTTACTACAATGAGCAGTTCTTC. This sequence joins TRBV7-9 and TRBJ2-1, with unresolved D. There are 14 residues in the CDR3. V lost 4 bases to trimming and J lost 3 bases, with 10 bases between them. In germline, CDR1 is SEHNR, CDR2 FQNEAQ (reference sequence).

This chain connects TRBV13 to TRBJ2-4; 8 bases align to TRBD1. V gave up 3 bases and J gave up 3 bases; unmatched junction bases: 7. Germline V gives CDR1 PRHDT, CDR2 FYEKMQ (reference sequence). The CDR3 contains 16 residues. The CDR3 protein is CASSFTTGESKNIQYF. The CDR3 nucleotides are TGTGCCAGCAGCTTTACGACAGGGGAGAGCAAAAACATTCAGTACTTC.

V gene TRBV28 combines with J gene TRBJ1-2, with D perhaps TRBD1 (6 bases). CDR1 is MDHEN, CDR2 SYDVKM, per germline. There are 18 residues in the CDR3. Trimming took 2 bases from V and 1 from J, leaving 20 bases between them. The CDR3 DNA follows: TGTGCCAGCAGTTTAAGGAGGGGGGAGGGACCGAATAACTATGGCTACACCTTC. Its protein product is CASSLRRGEGPNNYGYTF.

This chain links TRBV28 with TRBJ2-5, with TRBD1 matching 7 bases. The V and J ends lost 8 bases and 3 bases, in that order; junction bases with no gene match: 12. The germline V gene encodes CDR1 MDHEN and CDR2 SYDVKM. The CDR3 consists of 15 residues. Written as DNA, the CDR3 is TGTGCCAGCTCCCACCCCCTCGACAGGGAAGAGACCCAGTACTTC. Translation gives CASSHPLDREETQYF.

The chain couples TRBV6-5 to TRBJ1-1; D unresolved. V shed 6 bases and J shed 0 bases, with 8 bases lying between them. Germline CDR1 is MNHEY and CDR2 is SVGAGI. This CDR3 contains 13 residues. DNA of the CDR3: TGTGCCAGCAGACCTCTAATGAACACTGAAGCTTTCTTT. Its protein product is CASRPLMNTEAFF.

The rearrangement links TRBV6-5 to TRBJ2-5; D unresolved. V lost 4 bases to trimming and J lost 3 bases, with 12 bases between them. CDR3 length: 14 residues. Germline CDR1 is MNHEY and CDR2 is SVGAGI. CDR3 bases: TGTGCCAGCAGTTCGTATGACGGAGAAGAGACCCAGTACTTC. Its protein is CASSSYDGEETQYF.

This chain joins TRBV19 and TRBJ1-1; TRBD1 agrees at 8 bases. Losses at the gene ends were 10 bases for V and 0 bases for J; bases not matched to a gene: 10. CDR1 and CDR2 from the germline V gene are LNHDA and SQIVND (reference sequence). This CDR3 has 15 amino acids. The CDR3 is CATQLTGAVNTEAFF. In nucleotides, the CDR3 is TGTGCCACCCAGCTGACAGGGGCGGTGAACACTGAAGCTTTCTTT.

J is TRBJ1-2 and V is TRBV4-1; 8 bases match TRBD1. Germline-derived CDR1 and CDR2 are MGHRA and YSYEKL. CDR3 length equals 15 residues. V dropped 4 bases and J dropped 4; count of bases not matched to a gene: 8. The CDR3 sequence: CASSPGQAVVYGYTF. CDR3 DNA: TGCGCCAGCAGCCCGGGACAGGCTGTGGTCTATGGCTACACCTTC.

The chain employs TRBV28 and TRBJ2-3; D call uncertain. Trimming removed 5 bases at V and 2 bases at J, with 11 bases between. The CDR3 covers 14 residues. Germline CDR1 reads MDHEN; CDR2 reads SYDVKM. For the CDR3, the DNA is TGTGCCAGCAGTCCGCGGAAGGTCACAGATACGCAGTATTTT. This encodes CASSPRKVTDTQYF.

In regard to this clone: In the same sample, other DNA sequences code for this CDR3. The V call is TRBV28, the J call TRBJ2-7; D gene uncertain. The V end was cut by 2 bases, the J end by 2 bases, with 10 bases between. CDR1 MDHEN and CDR2 SYDVKM come from the germline V gene. This CDR3 has 14 amino acids. As DNA, the CDR3 is TGTGCCAGCAGTTTAACCGGTTCCCCCTACGAGCAGTACTTC. This gives the protein CASSLTGSPYEQYF.

The chain combines TRBV5-1 with TRBJ1-2; D remains ambiguous. The V gene lost 0 bases and the J gene lost 5 bases, with 14 bases spanning the gap. CDR1 and CDR2 (germline): SGHRS, YFSETQ. There are 15 residues in the CDR3. CDR3 in amino acids: CASSLAGSYGYGYTF. The CDR3 DNA follows: TGCGCCAGCAGCTTGGCAGGCTCCTATGGGTATGGCTACACCTTC. The full variable domain, completed using reference TRBV5-1 and TRBJ1-2, is KAGVTQTPRYLIKTRGQQVTLSCSPISGHRSVSWYQQTPGQGLQFLFEYFSETQRNKGNFPGRFSGRQFSNSRSEMNVSTLELGDSALYLCASSLAGSYGYGYTFGSGTRLTVV.

CDR3 in DNA: TGTGCCAGCAGCTACTCAGGGGGGTCCTTGTACAATGAGCAGTTCTTC. This codes for CASSYSGGSLYNEQFF. The genes are TRBV11-3 and TRBJ2-1; possible D gene TRBD1, 7 bases. Germline CDR1 reads SGHNT; CDR2 reads YENEEA. V shed 4 bases and J shed 4 bases, with 17 bases lying between them. The CDR3 sequence is 16 residues long.